This T cell receptor beta chain was identified during a study of beta chain features in type 1 diabetes. Across the study: The number of sorted cells examined across all samples was some 99,000,000.

Expressed TCRB transcripts were sequenced because the isolated RNA had all been reverse transcribed beforehand. Repertoires were generated with immunoSEQ multiplex PCR, while TCRdb's copy carries only in-frame clones and drops some. The sample has around 280,000 clones; roughly 15% are singletons. Sorted cells reached over 95% purity in every population. Regarding this clone: Antigen unknown.

Germline assignment: CDR1 SGHAT and CDR2 FQNNGV. V lost 6 bases and J 0 bases, leaving 10 bases between the germline ends. The length of the CDR3 is 14 residues. General study findings and limits: There was a moderate but significant shortening of TCRB CDR3s in all four CD4+ subsets of Type 1 diabetes patients. Healthy donors had naive, central memory and Treg TCRB repertoires that appeared less similar than those seen among patients. Fewer junction insertions and more nucleotide deletions appeared in type 1 diabetes patients.

The receptor's source is a man in his late teens or twenties with type 1 diabetes. Sequencing used naive CD4+ T cells from blood. The rearrangement joins TRBV11-2 to TRBJ2-3; no reliable D call. In DNA form, the CDR3 reads TGTGCCAGCAGTCCCCGTTCTAGCACAGATACGCAGTATTTT. Its translation: CASSPRSSTDTQYF. Using reference TRBV11-2 and TRBJ2-3 for the parts outside the CDR3, the full variable domain is EAGVAQSPRYKIIEKRQSVAFWCNPISGHATLYWYQQILGQGPKLLIQFQNNGVVDDSQLPKDRFSAERLKGVDSTLKIQPAKLEDSAVYLCASSPRSSTDTQYFGPGTRLTVL.